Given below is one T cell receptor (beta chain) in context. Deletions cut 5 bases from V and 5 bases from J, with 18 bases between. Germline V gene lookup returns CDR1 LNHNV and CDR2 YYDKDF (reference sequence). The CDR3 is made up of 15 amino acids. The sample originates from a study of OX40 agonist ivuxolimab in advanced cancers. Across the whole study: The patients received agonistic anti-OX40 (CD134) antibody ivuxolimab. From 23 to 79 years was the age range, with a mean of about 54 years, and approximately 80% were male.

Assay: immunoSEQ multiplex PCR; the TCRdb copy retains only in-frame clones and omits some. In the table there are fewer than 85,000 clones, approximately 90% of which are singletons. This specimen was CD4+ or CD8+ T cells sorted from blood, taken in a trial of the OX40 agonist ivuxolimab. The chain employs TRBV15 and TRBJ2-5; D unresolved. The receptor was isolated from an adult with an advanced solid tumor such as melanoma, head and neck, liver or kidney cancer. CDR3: CATSPQPLTPETQYF. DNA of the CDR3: TGTGCCACCAGCCCCCAACCGTTGACCCCTGAGACCCAGTACTTC.